This entry is about one T cell receptor (beta chain). The time point: week 3, after first cycle of checkpoint inhibitor. Germline V gives CDR1 SGHTA, CDR2 FQGTGA. Trimming stripped 0 bases from V and 7 bases from J, with 9 bases between. The CDR3 is 13 residues long. This sample is drawn from a study of blood T cell dynamics during melanoma immunotherapy. Sequencing was performed with immunoSEQ multiplex PCR; in TCRdb, only in-frame clones are kept and a portion is missing. The sample shows fewer than 20,000 clones, 94% of them seen only once. The input for sequencing was effector memory CD8+ T cells from blood, taken from a patient treated with checkpoint blockade. The receptor was isolated from a human donor with melanoma. The rearrangement uses TRBV7-3 and TRBJ1-1, with D possibly matching TRBD1 (6 bases). The CDR3 region is CASSLTGGGEAFF. CDR3 DNA sequence: TGTGCCAGCAGCTTAACAGGGGGTGGTGAAGCTTTCTTT.